This entry lists 18 T cell receptor beta chains sequenced from one sample in a study of shared clonotypes between healthy human individuals. Sequenced by immunoSEQ multiplex PCR; TCRdb stores in-frame clones only, minus some. The sample has 1,500,000 or so clones, 95% to 97% seen once. Sequencing was carried out using naive CD4+ T cells sorted from blood. As for subset: CD45RA+ positively selected. The receptors were sampled from a man in his thirties or forties in good health.

The chain is built from TRBV7-2 and TRBJ2-5, with D tentatively TRBD1 or TRBD2 (6 bases each). Germline CDR1 SGHTA, CDR2 FQGNSA. CDR3 length: 14 amino acids. The V gene lost 0 bases and the J gene lost 4 bases, with 9 bases spanning the gap. The CDR3 region has the DNA TGTGCCAGCAGCTTAGCTCGGGGGCGAGAGACCCAGTACTTC. Amino acid sequence: CASSLARGRETQYF.

The chain's CDR3 is CASSKDTNNQPQHF. CDR3 DNA sequence: TGTGCCAGCAGCAAAGACACCAACAATCAGCCCCAGCATTTT. The chain combines TRBV5-5 with TRBJ1-5; no definite D call. The CDR3 has 14 amino acids. Per the germline V gene, CDR1 is SGHKS and CDR2 is YYEKEE (reference sequence). V was pared by 4 bases and J by 3 bases, with 11 bases between. Full variable domain (remainder filled in from reference TRBV5-5 and TRBJ1-5): DAGVTQSPTHLIKTRGQQVTLRCSPISGHKSVSWYQQVLGQGPQFIFQYYEKEERGRGNFPDRFSARQFPNYSSELNVNALLLGDSALYLCASSKDTNNQPQHFGDGTRLSIL.

With regard to this clone: The identical CDR3 is also encoded by other nucleotide sequences in the sample. This chain links TRBV18 with TRBJ2-1; 11 bases are shared with TRBD2. This CDR3 comprises 16 residues. V trimming: 3 bases; J trimming: 7 bases; junction bases outside the gene matches: 8. Germline V gives CDR1 KGHSH, CDR2 LQKENI. The CDR3 protein is CASSPLGLAGGNEQFF. The CDR3 DNA is TGTGCCAGCTCACCGCTTGGACTAGCGGGTGGAAATGAGCAGTTCTTC.

This chain links TRBV28 with TRBJ1-5; unclear D gene. The CDR3 spans 12 residues. V was trimmed by 7 bases and J by 3 bases, leaving 7 bases between them. CDR1 MDHEN and CDR2 SYDVKM come from the germline V gene. The CDR3 bases are TGTGCCAGCAACACCATCAATCAGCCCCAGCATTTT. It translates to CASNTINQPQHF. Full variable domain (rest looked up from reference TRBV28 and TRBJ1-5): DVKVTQSSRYLVKRTGEKVFLECVQDMDHENMFWYRQDPGLGLRLIYFSYDVKMKEKGDIPEGYSVSREKKERFSLILESASTNQTSMYLCASNTINQPQHFGDGTRLSIL.

The chain recombines TRBV7-9 with TRBJ2-6; D may be TRBD1 (5 bases). V was pared by 4 bases and J by 0 bases, with 7 bases between. The CDR3 runs to 15 residues. Germline loops: CDR1 SEHNR, CDR2 FQNEAQ (reference sequence). The CDR3, as DNA: TGTGCCAGCAGCTGGGGCCTCTCTGGGGCCAACGTCCTGACTTTC. Translated, it gives CASSWGLSGANVLTF.

The chain is built from TRBV11-3 and TRBJ2-1; D gene unclear. The CDR3 has 13 amino acids. The V and J ends lost 4 bases and 8 bases respectively, with 12 bases between them. The germline V gene has CDR1 SGHNT and CDR2 YENEEA. The CDR3 protein is CASSSRLAHEQFF. The CDR3 DNA sequence: TGTGCCAGCAGCTCCCGGCTGGCCCATGAGCAGTTCTTC.

This chain links TRBV5-1 with TRBJ2-5; 9 bases map to TRBD1. This CDR3 comprises 16 residues. Per the germline V gene, CDR1 is SGHRS and CDR2 is YFSETQ. V dropped 0 bases and J dropped 2; count of bases not matched to a gene: 5. The CDR3 region is CASSLARGTGQETQYF. The CDR3 bases are TGCGCCAGCAGCTTGGCCCGAGGGACAGGGCAAGAGACCCAGTACTTC.

J is TRBJ1-1 and V is TRBV18; D unclear. This CDR3 is 15 amino acids long. Germline CDR1 KGHSH, CDR2 LQKENI. The ends were cut back, 0 bases at V and 5 bases at J, with 13 bases in the middle. The chain's CDR3 is CASSPPSQAETEAFF. Here the CDR3 DNA reads TGTGCCAGCTCACCACCAAGCCAAGCAGAGACTGAAGCTTTCTTT.

V and J are TRBV5-4 and TRBJ2-2; TRBD2 is a possible D gene (6 bases). This CDR3 contains 15 residues. V was shortened by 4 bases and J by 1 base, with 11 bases between the two germline ends. Germline assignment: CDR1 SGHNT and CDR2 YYREEE (reference sequence). In DNA form, the CDR3 reads TGTGCCAGCAGCGCGGCGGGGCTGAACACCGGGGAGCTGTTTTTT. It specifies CASSAAGLNTGELFF. Full variable domain (rest looked up from reference TRBV5-4 and TRBJ2-2): ETGVTQSPTHLIKTRGQQVTLRCSSQSGHNTVSWYQQALGQGPQFIFQYYREEENGRGNFPPRFSGLQFPNYSSELNVNALELDDSALYLCASSAAGLNTGELFFGEGSRLTVL.

This chain uses TRBV28 with TRBJ2-7, with D possibly being TRBD1 or TRBD2 (5 bases each). There are 13 residues in the CDR3. Germline CDR1 and CDR2: MDHEN and SYDVKM. The germline V and J ends were trimmed by 10 bases and 7 bases, with 20 bases remaining between them. CDR3 in DNA: TGTGCCACCCGGAAAACGGCTGAGGGGGAGCAGTACTTC. This sequence encodes CATRKTAEGEQYF.

The chain uses TRBV30 and TRBJ1-5; 7 bases align to TRBD1. CDR3 length equals 13 residues. V was clipped by 4 bases and J by 6 bases; unmatched bases: 6. The germline CDR1 and CDR2 sequences are GTSNPN and SVGIG (reference sequence). The CDR3 DNA follows: TGTGCCTGGAAATCGACAGGGAGTCAGCCCCAGCATTTT. This gives the protein CAWKSTGSQPQHF.

The rearrangement links TRBV5-5 to TRBJ2-7, with D perhaps matching TRBD2 (7 bases). The CDR3 covers 15 residues. The germline V gene has CDR1 SGHKS and CDR2 YYEKEE (reference sequence). The V gene lost 5 bases and the J gene lost 1 base, with 16 bases spanning the gap. The CDR3 DNA is TGTGCCAGCAGGGCTCGCAGCGGGACATCCTACGAGCAGTACTTC. Protein product: CASRARSGTSYEQYF.

Note on this clone: Other DNA sequences in this specimen translate into the identical CDR3. The V gene is TRBV18, the J gene TRBJ2-7; 11 bases map to TRBD2. Germline CDR1 reads KGHSH; CDR2 reads LQKENI. The CDR3 totals 15 residues. The V and J ends lost 4 bases and 2 bases, in that order; junction bases with no gene match: 4. CDR3 sequence: CASSRPGLAAYEQYF. The CDR3 DNA follows: TGTGCCAGCTCACGACCGGGACTAGCGGCCTACGAGCAGTACTTC.

This chain links TRBV7-2 with TRBJ2-3, with D possibly TRBD1 on 6 matching bases. In germline, CDR1 is SGHTA, CDR2 FQGNSA. Deletions cut 3 bases from V and 5 bases from J, with 9 bases between. The CDR3 totals 13 residues. CDR3 DNA: TGTGCCAGCAGCTTTAAAGGGGGAGATACGCAGTATTTT. Its protein is CASSFKGGDTQYF.

This chain joins TRBV14 and TRBJ2-7, with D perhaps given as TRBD1 or TRBD2 (6 bases each). Germline loops: CDR1 SGHDN, CDR2 FVKESK. This CDR3 region has 16 residues. The germline V and J ends were trimmed by 0 bases and 3 bases, with 15 bases remaining between them. The CDR3 DNA sequence: TGTGCCAGCAGCCAAGATAGCGGACAGCGTCTCTACGAGCAGTACTTC. Encoded protein: CASSQDSGQRLYEQYF.

Only one count was recorded for this clone. The CDR3 coding sequence is TGTGCCAGCAGCCCGAGCGGGACAAAGGACGAGCAGTACTTC. Translation: CASSPSGTKDEQYF. The chain recombines TRBV7-3 with TRBJ2-7; TRBD2 is a possible D gene (7 bases). With 5 bases removed from V and 5 bases from J, the gap between germline ends came to 16 bases. Germline V gene data show CDR1 as SGHTA and CDR2 as FQGTGA. The CDR3 is 14 residues long.

V usage is TRBV7-8 and J usage is TRBJ1-5; D may be TRBD1 (5 bases). This CDR3 region has 15 residues. Germline loops: CDR1 SGHVS, CDR2 FQNEAQ. The V end lost 5 bases, the J end lost 3 bases, and 14 bases lay between the germline ends. In DNA, the CDR3 is TGTGCCAGCAGCAGACACGGGGGGTTCAATCAGCCCCAGCATTTT. Translated, it gives CASSRHGGFNQPQHF.

This chain connects TRBV4-1 to TRBJ2-2; no firm D call. From germline, CDR1 is MGHRA and CDR2 YSYEKL. There are 15 residues in the CDR3. The V and J ends lost 0 bases and 7 bases respectively, with 12 bases between them. The CDR3 sequence is CASSQEVSFIGELFF. The CDR3 coding sequence is TGCGCCAGCAGCCAAGAAGTGTCCTTTATCGGGGAGCTGTTTTTT.